The 18 T cell receptor beta chains presented below share a single source sample, sequenced in a study of blood T cells in healthy people across ages. The authors ran a second PCR of roughly 6 to 12 cycles using a sample-barcoded 5' primer and a J-beta primer mix. TCRdb redid the calling of the 5' RACE reads with MiXCR, one entry per CDR3 protein. The data contain around 1,700,000 distinct CDR3 sequences, 28% of them seen just once; the ten biggest clones take up roughly 8%. Input material: blood. These receptors were collected from a woman in her thirties in good health.

This clonotype occurred a few times. The rearrangement joins TRBV6-5 to TRBJ2-5; 7 positions agree with TRBD1. Germline V lookup: CDR1 MNHEY, CDR2 SVGAGI. Unmatched junction bases numbered 10, after V lost 7 bases and J lost 2 bases. The CDR3 extends over 15 amino acids. The CDR3 region has the DNA TGTGCCAGCACGGAGACAGGGATAAATCAAGAGACCCAGTACTTC. Its protein product is CASTETGINQETQYF.

This clonotype was counted between two and nine times. The chain links TRBV19 to TRBJ1-2, with TRBD1 identical over 9 bases. The ends lost 3 bases at V and 2 bases at J; junction bases unmatched: 1. Germline V lookup: CDR1 LNHDA, CDR2 SQIVND (reference sequence). This CDR3 is 14 amino acids long. In DNA form, the CDR3 reads TGTGCCAGTAGTATCGGACAGGGGAACTATGGCTACACCTTC. Protein: CASSIGQGNYGYTF.

This clonotype was observed a handful of times. The chain has TRBV24-1 and TRBJ2-1; 9 bases agree with TRBD2. J gave up 7 bases and V 5 bases, and 11 bases lay outside the gene matches. The germline V gene encodes CDR1 KGHDR and CDR2 SFDVKD. The CDR3 sequence is 16 residues long. The CDR3 here is CATSAPRPAGGNEQFF. CDR3 nucleotide sequence: TGTGCCACCAGTGCCCCCCGGCCAGCGGGGGGTAATGAGCAGTTCTTC.

In regard to this clonotype: A read error may account for a junction end that differs from germline. The rearrangement uses TRBV5-1 and TRBJ2-1; D not resolved. CDR3 length: 15 residues. CDR1 SGHRS and CDR2 YFSETQ come from the germline V gene. The CDR3 here is CANSLTGLDYNEQFF. As DNA, the CDR3 is TGCGCCAACAGCCTTACGGGCCTAGACTACAATGAGCAGTTCTTC.

Comment on this clonotype: A read error may explain this, as a much larger clone is one base away. The rearrangement links TRBV12-3 or TRBV12-4 to TRBJ2-1; 13 nucleotides match TRBD2. The J call may be in error: the DNA end matches TRBJ2-7 better. The CDR3 has 16 amino acids. The CDR3 loop is CAGSLGGLAGVDEQYF. Written as DNA, the CDR3 is TGTGCCGGCAGTCTAGGAGGACTAGCGGGAGTGGACGAGCAGTACTTC.

The chain recombines TRBV7-3 with TRBJ2-7; 7 nucleotides match TRBD1. This CDR3 comprises 14 residues. The germline CDR1 and CDR2 sequences are SGHTA and FQGTGA. V lost 5 bases and J lost 6; bases outside the gene matches: 10. The CDR3 loop reads CASSPTGPKSEQYF. The CDR3 nucleotides read TGTGCCAGCAGCCCGACAGGGCCAAAAAGCGAGCAGTACTTC.

This clonotype was seen at least ten times. The rearrangement uses TRBV29-1 and TRBJ2-7; TRBD1 matches at 8 bases. From germline, CDR1 is SQVTM and CDR2 ANQGSEA. The CDR3 covers 12 residues. The ends lost 4 bases at V and 5 bases at J; junction bases unmatched: 4. Written as DNA, the CDR3 is TGCAGCGTTGTGGCGACAGGGGACGAGCAGTACTTC. Protein: CSVVATGDEQYF.

This clonotype has at least ten counts. The chain joins TRBV4-3 to TRBJ2-1; 14 nucleotides match TRBD2. CDR3 size: 17 residues. Germline values: CDR1 LGHNA, CDR2 YSLEER. Trimming at V came to 4 bases and at J to 10 bases, leaving 12 bases not matched to a gene. CDR3 loop: CASSPGGGLAGVDEQFF. The CDR3 DNA reads as TGCGCCAGCAGCCCCGGTGGGGGACTAGCGGGAGTGGACGAGCAGTTCTTC.

Many counts were recorded for this clonotype. The chain carries TRBV18 and TRBJ1-1, with D perhaps TRBD1 (6 bases). This CDR3 contains 12 residues. The V gene's germline CDR1 is KGHSH and CDR2 LQKENI. Trimming removed 5 bases from V and 5 bases from J, with 9 bases in between. The CDR3 sequence is CASSTGRTEAFF. CDR3 DNA sequence: TGTGCCAGCTCAACAGGGCGGACTGAAGCTTTCTTT.

This clonotype was observed many times. V usage is TRBV7-9 and J usage is TRBJ1-5; D is unresolved. The CDR3 consists of 13 residues. The V gene lost 6 bases and the J gene lost 4 bases, with 10 bases spanning the gap. Germline V CDR1 and CDR2: SEHNR, FQNEAQ (reference sequence). This CDR3 is CASSFEGNQPQHF. CDR3 nucleotide sequence: TGTGCCAGCAGTTTCGAAGGGAATCAGCCCCAGCATTTT.

The chain carries TRBV12-3 or TRBV12-4 and TRBJ2-5, with D uncertain. This CDR3 has 15 amino acids. V dropped 1 base and J dropped 11 bases, with 20 bases sitting between them. The CDR3 here is CASSLGGRRTNEQYF. For the CDR3, the DNA is TGTGCCAGCAGTTTAGGCGGTCGGAGAACCAATGAGCAGTACTTC.

On this clonotype itself: A much larger clonotype is one base distant, so this may be a read error. DNA of the CDR3: TGTGCCGGCGCCCAGGGGGGCAATCAGCCCCAGCATTTT. This codes for CAGAQGGNQPQHF. The chain recombines TRBV6-5 with TRBJ1-5, with 7 bases lining up with TRBD1. V gave up 11 bases and J gave up 2 bases; unmatched junction bases: 6. Germline V gene sequence: CDR1 MNHEY, CDR2 SVGAGI. The CDR3 is made up of 13 amino acids.

This clonotype was seen once. The chain uses TRBV29-1 and TRBJ2-1, with 9 bases lining up with TRBD2. CDR1 SQVTM and CDR2 ANQGSEA come from the germline V gene. This CDR3 region has 18 residues. The V gene end was trimmed by 8 bases and the J gene end by 10 bases; junction bases not matched to a gene: 27. Here the CDR3 reads CSFRQSPTRREGLREQFF. DNA for the CDR3: TGCAGCTTTAGACAGTCCCCTACGAGGCGGGAGGGCCTACGGGAGCAGTTCTTC.

This clonotype was detected only a few times. The chain couples TRBV6-2 or TRBV6-3 to TRBJ1-2, with D possibly matching TRBD1 (5 bases). CDR1 is MNHEY, CDR2 SVGEGT, per germline. The CDR3 runs 15 residues. Trimming pared 6 bases from V and 2 bases from J, leaving 16 bases between. The CDR3 is CASSLNTGTNYGYTF. CDR3 DNA: TGTGCCAGCAGCTTAAATACCGGGACGAACTATGGCTACACCTTC.

This clonotype has only a few counts. The rearrangement uses TRBV10-2 and TRBJ1-5; D is perhaps TRBD1 (5 bases). Trimming removed 4 bases at V and 1 base at J, with 11 bases between. Germline CDR1 WSHSY, CDR2 SAAADI. The CDR3 spans 15 residues. For the CDR3, the DNA is TGCGCCAGCAGTGGGGGGGGGTCCAGCAATCAGCCCCAGCATTTT. The encoded protein is CASSGGGSSNQPQHF.

With regard to this clonotype: A single base separates this from a much larger clone, so it may be a read error. The final CDR3 position lacks the conserved phenylalanine or tryptophan, pointing to a likely read error. The chain is built from TRBV12-3 or TRBV12-4 and TRBJ2-7; tentative D call: TRBD1 (6 bases). The germline V and J ends were trimmed by 8 bases and 7 bases, with 18 bases remaining between them. The CDR3 has 13 residues. The CDR3 DNA reads TGTGCCAGCTCACCGTTCAGGGGATGGGAGCAGTACCTC. The encoded protein is CASSPFRGWEQYL.

V and J are TRBV5-1 and TRBJ2-6; 7 bases map to TRBD2. With 0 bases clipped from V and 3 bases from J, the junction kept 9 bases outside the gene matches. The CDR3 has 18 residues. The germline V gene has CDR1 SGHRS and CDR2 YFSETQ. Here the CDR3 reads CASSLVALADIGANVLTF. CDR3 nucleotides: TGCGCCAGCAGCTTGGTTGCGCTAGCGGATATTGGGGCCAACGTCCTGACTTTC.

This rearrangement joins TRBV12-3 or TRBV12-4 to TRBJ1-3; D not resolved. CDR3 length: 14 residues. Trimming shortened V by 5 bases and J by 0 bases, and 8 bases separated the two germline ends. The CDR3 region has the DNA TGTGCCAGCAGTCCGCCACCCTCTGGAAACACCATATATTTT. Its protein product is CASSPPPSGNTIYF.